This TCR beta chain was recovered during a study of shared clonotypes between healthy human individuals. Study information: CD4 naive and CD4 memory each took three plates per donor, while CD8 naive took two and CD8 memory one.

General observations from the study: Rarefaction showed that sequencing of sorted subsets was incomplete (despite large depth).

A remark on this clone: No antigen is known for it. This same CDR3 is encoded by further DNA sequences in the sample.

Using immunoSEQ multiplex PCR, the repertoire was profiled, and TCRdb retains in-frame clones only, with some absent. The sample includes 650,000 to 700,000 clones, about 90% of them seen just once. CDR3 length: 14 residues. The V and J ends lost 5 bases and 2 bases, in that order; junction bases with no gene match: 4. Germline lookup yields CDR1 SEHNR and CDR2 FQNEAQ (reference sequence). Sequencing used memory CD8+ T cells from PBMCs. Subset noted: CD45RO+ cells pooled with CCR7-negative TemRA cells. The rearrangement uses TRBV7-9 and TRBJ2-5; 8 bases map to TRBD1. The TCR sequence derives from a man younger than 35 in good health. Some clones in this sample may be carry-over from other donors' samples. The CDR3 DNA is TGTGCCAGCAGCCCCAGGACAGGGCAAGAGACCCAGTACTTC. Its protein product is CASSPRTGQETQYF.